This T cell receptor beta chain stems from a study of T cell clonality in common variable immunodeficiency. Control and CVID samples contributed equal amounts of genomic DNA. Clones were sequenced by immunoSEQ multiplex PCR, and TCRdb holds only the in-frame ones, with some missing. The sample shows 30,000 to 40,000 clones, none of them appearing just once. Per germline, CDR1 PRHDT and CDR2 FYEKMQ (reference sequence). Trimming at V came to 4 bases and at J to 4 bases, leaving 2 bases not matched to a gene. The CDR3 is 13 amino acids. Each donor provided about 5 to 8 ml of heparinized whole blood. General study results and limits: TCRbeta clonality was increased in CVID versus healthy controls.

There are many counts of this clone. The antigen is unknown. The read is 3 residues too short to cover the CDR3 end, so that end is filled in from the germline J gene. The sequence came from a person between 18 and 69 years old in good health. The sequencing sample was made of peripheral blood mononuclear cells. The V and J genes are TRBV13 and TRBJ2-5; 8 positions agree with TRBD1. The CDR3 protein is CASSSTGVETQYF. CDR3 DNA, as far as it was read: TGTGCCAGCAGCTCGACAGGGGTAGAGACC.